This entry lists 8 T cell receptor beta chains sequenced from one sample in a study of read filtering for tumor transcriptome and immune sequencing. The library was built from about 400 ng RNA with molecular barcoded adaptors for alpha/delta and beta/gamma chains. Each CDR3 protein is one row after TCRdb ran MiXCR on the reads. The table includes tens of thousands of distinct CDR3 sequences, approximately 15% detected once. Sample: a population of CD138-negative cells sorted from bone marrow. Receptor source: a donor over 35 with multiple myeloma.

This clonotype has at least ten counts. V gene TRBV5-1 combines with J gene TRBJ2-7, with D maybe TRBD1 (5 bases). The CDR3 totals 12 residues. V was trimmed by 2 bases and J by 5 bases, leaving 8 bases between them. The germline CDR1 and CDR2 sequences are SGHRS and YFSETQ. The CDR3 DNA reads TGCGCCAGCAGCTTATCAGGGAACGAGCAGTACTTC. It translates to CASSLSGNEQYF.

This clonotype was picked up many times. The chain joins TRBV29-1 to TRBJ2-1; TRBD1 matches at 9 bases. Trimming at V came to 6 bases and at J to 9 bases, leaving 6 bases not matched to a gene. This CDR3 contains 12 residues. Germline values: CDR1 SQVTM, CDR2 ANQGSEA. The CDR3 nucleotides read TGCAGCGTCGCACAGGGGGCACGTGAGCAGTTCTTC. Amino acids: CSVAQGAREQFF.

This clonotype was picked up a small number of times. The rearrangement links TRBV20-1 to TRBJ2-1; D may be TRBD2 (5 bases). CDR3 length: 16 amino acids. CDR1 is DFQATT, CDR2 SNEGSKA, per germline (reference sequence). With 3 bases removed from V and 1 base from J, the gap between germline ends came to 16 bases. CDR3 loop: CSARVFLAASYNEQFF. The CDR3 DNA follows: TGCAGTGCTAGGGTGTTTCTAGCCGCTTCCTACAATGAGCAGTTCTTC.

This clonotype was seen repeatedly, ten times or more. CDR3 sequence reads: CASSGPLAGGSRRPRTDTQYF. CDR3 nucleotides: TGTGCCAGCAGTGGACCCCTAGCGGGAGGATCTAGACGACCTCGCACAGATACGCAGTATTTT. The chain recombines TRBV25-1 with TRBJ2-3, with 11 bases aligning to TRBD2. The CDR3 has 21 residues. The germline V gene has CDR1 MGHDK and CDR2 SYGVNS. Losses at the gene ends were 4 bases for V and 1 base for J; bases not matched to a gene: 19.

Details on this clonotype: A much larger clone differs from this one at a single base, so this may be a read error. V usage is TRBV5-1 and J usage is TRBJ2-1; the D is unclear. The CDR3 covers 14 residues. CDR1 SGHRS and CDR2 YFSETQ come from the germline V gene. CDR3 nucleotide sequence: TGCGCCAGCACCCCTTTGGGCACCTACAATGTGCAGTTCTTC. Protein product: CASTPLGTYNVQFF. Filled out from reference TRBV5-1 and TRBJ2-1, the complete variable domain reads KAGVTQTPRYLIKTRGQQVTLSCSPISGHRSVSWYQQTPGQGLQFLFEYFSETQRNKGNFPGRFSGRQFSNSRSEMNVSTLELGDSALYLCASTPLGTYNVQFFGPGTRLTVL.

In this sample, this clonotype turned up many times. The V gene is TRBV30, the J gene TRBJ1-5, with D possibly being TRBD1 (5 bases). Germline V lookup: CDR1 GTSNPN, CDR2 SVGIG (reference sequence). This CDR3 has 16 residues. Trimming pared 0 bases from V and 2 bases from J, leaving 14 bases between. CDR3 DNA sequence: TGTGCCTGGAGTGTACGGAATTCGGGGGGCAATCAGCCCCAGCATTTT. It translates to CAWSVRNSGGNQPQHF.

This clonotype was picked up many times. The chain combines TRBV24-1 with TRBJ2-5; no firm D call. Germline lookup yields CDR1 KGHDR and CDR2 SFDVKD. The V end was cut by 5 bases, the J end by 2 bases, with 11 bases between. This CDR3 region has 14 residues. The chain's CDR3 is CATSAGPKQETQYF. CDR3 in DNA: TGTGCCACCAGTGCCGGGCCGAAGCAAGAGACCCAGTACTTC.

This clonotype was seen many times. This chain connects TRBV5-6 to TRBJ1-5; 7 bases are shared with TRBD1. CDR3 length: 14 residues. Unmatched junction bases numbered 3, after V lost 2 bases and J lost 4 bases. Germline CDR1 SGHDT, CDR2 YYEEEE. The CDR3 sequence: CASSLQGTNQPQHF. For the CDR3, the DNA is TGTGCCAGCAGCTTACAGGGGACAAATCAGCCCCAGCATTTT. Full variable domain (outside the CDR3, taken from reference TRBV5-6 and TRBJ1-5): DAGVTQSPTHLIKTRGQQVTLRCSPKSGHDTVSWYQQALGQGPQFIFQYYEEEERQRGNFPDRFSGHQFPNYSSELNVNALLLGDSALYLCASSLQGTNQPQHFGDGTRLSIL.